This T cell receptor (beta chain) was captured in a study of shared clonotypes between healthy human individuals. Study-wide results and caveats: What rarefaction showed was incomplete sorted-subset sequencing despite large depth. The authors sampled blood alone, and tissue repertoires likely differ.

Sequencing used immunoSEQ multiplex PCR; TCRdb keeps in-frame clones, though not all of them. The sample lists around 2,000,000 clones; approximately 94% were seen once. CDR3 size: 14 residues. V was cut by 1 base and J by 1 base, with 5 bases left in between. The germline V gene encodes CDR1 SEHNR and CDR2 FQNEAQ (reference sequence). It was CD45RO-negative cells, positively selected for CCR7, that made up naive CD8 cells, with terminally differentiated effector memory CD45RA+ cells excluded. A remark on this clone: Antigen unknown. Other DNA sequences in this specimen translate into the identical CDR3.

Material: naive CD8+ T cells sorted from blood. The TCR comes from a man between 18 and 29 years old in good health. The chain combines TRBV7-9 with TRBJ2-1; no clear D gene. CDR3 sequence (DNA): TGTGCCAGCAGCTTAGGAGGATCCTACAATGAGCAGTTCTTC. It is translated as CASSLGGSYNEQFF.